The 16 T cell receptor beta chains listed next were all sequenced from one sample in a study of CD8 T cells in Susac syndrome (dated by TCRdb to the late 2010s). Preparation of the library involved the immunoSEQ multiplex PCR assay. RNA was extracted using the RNeasy kit, and roughly 0.5 to 1 ug of the RNA was reverse transcribed with random hexamers. TCRdb trimmed the raw reads at Q25, called clones with MiXCR and kept productive beta chains. CDR3 protein sequences are deduplicated, and each keeps its most common genes and DNA. The sample table lists roughly 80,000 distinct CDR3 sequences, around 94% of them with a count of one. The ten largest clonotypes hold 0.25% to 0.3% of the sample. Sequencing was performed on CD8+ T cells from PBMCs. These receptors all come from a human donor in good health.

This chain joins TRBV7-9 and TRBJ2-7; maybe TRBD1 (5 bases). Germline loops: CDR1 SEHNR, CDR2 FQNEAQ (reference sequence). V was cut by 5 bases and J by 1 base, with 9 bases left in between. This CDR3 comprises 13 residues. The CDR3 nucleotides read TGTGCCAGCAGCCCTCCAGGGTCCTACGAGCAGTACGTC. Its protein product is CASSPPGSYEQYV.

The chain couples TRBV28 to TRBJ2-3; D gene unclear. The CDR3 is made up of 13 amino acids. In germline, CDR1 is MDHEN, CDR2 SYDVKM. V was shortened by 6 bases and J by 5 bases, with 12 bases between the two germline ends. CDR3 sequence reads: CASRHLERDTQYF. The CDR3 DNA reads TGTGCCAGCAGGCACCTTGAGCGAGATACGCAGTATTTT. Full variable domain (outside the CDR3, taken from reference TRBV28 and TRBJ2-3): DVKVTQSSRYLVKRTGEKVFLECVQDMDHENMFWYRQDPGLGLRLIYFSYDVKMKEKGDIPEGYSVSREKKERFSLILESASTNQTSMYLCASRHLERDTQYFGPGTRLTVL.

The rearrangement joins TRBV9 to TRBJ2-5; D tentatively fits TRBD1 or TRBD2 (6 bases each). The germline gives CDR1 SGDLS, CDR2 YYNGEE. Trimming took off 4 bases at V and 0 bases at J, with 10 bases between the two ends. This CDR3 spans 14 amino acids. The CDR3 sequence is CASSLRDNQETQYF. CDR3 in DNA: TGTGCCAGCAGCTTGCGGGACAACCAAGAGACCCAGTACTTC. The entire variable domain, with the rest obtained from reference TRBV9 and TRBJ2-5, is as follows: DSGVTQTPKHLITATGQRVTLRCSPRSGDLSVYWYQQSLDQGLQFLIQYYNGEERAKGNILERFSAQQFPDLHSELNLSSLELGDSALYFCASSLRDNQETQYFGPGTRLLVL.

The CDR3 coding sequence is TGCAGTGCCGAGGGACTAGCGGGAGGGGCCATCCTCCAAGAGACCCAGTACTTC. Its protein is CSAEGLAGGAILQETQYF. The chain is built from TRBV20-1 and TRBJ2-5; TRBD2 aligns across 16 bases. The CDR3 consists of 18 residues. Germline V CDR1 and CDR2: DFQATT, SNEGSKA (reference sequence). Trimming at V came to 6 bases and at J to 1 base, leaving 11 bases not matched to a gene.

V gene TRBV4-1 combines with J gene TRBJ2-2; TRBD2 aligns across 8 bases. The CDR3 totals 16 residues. V was clipped by 2 bases and J by 4 bases; unmatched bases: 6. The germline V gene has CDR1 MGHRA and CDR2 YSYEKL. The CDR3 bases are TGCGCCAGCAGCCAACCCAGCGGGAGCCTCACCGGGGAGCTGTTTTTT. Its translation is CASSQPSGSLTGELFF.

The CDR3 DNA follows: TGTGCCAGCAGTTTATCGACCGTGTCCGAGCAGTACTTC. It specifies CASSLSTVSEQYF. The chain uses TRBV27 and TRBJ2-7; D unresolved. CDR1 is MNHEY and CDR2 is SMNVEV in the germline V gene (reference sequence). The CDR3 has 13 amino acids. V lost 0 bases to trimming and J lost 6 bases, with 9 bases between them.

V is TRBV5-4 and J is TRBJ2-6; no clear D gene. V gave up 0 bases and J gave up 2 bases, with 6 bases separating them. Germline lookup yields CDR1 SGHNT and CDR2 YYREEE (reference sequence). CDR3 size: 15 residues. CDR3 sequence: CASSLEEPGANVLTF. As DNA, the CDR3 is TGTGCCAGCAGCTTGGAGGAGCCTGGGGCCAACGTCCTGACTTTC.

The chain recombines TRBV6-6 with TRBJ1-2; 10 bases align to TRBD1. Germline V gives CDR1 MNHNY, CDR2 SVGAGI (reference sequence). J was trimmed by 8 bases and V by 10 bases; bases with no gene match: 4. The CDR3 spans 11 residues. CDR3 region: CATDRGQGYTF. The CDR3 DNA is TGTGCCACTGACAGGGGGCAAGGCTACACCTTC.

This clonotype was found once. This chain links TRBV9 with TRBJ2-7; possibly TRBD1 or TRBD2 for D (5 bases each). Germline CDR1 reads SGDLS; CDR2 reads YYNGEE. Deletions cut 3 bases from V and 5 bases from J, with 9 bases between. The CDR3 runs 12 residues. Here the CDR3 reads CASSARDHEQYF. DNA of the CDR3: TGTGCCAGCAGCGCCCGGGACCACGAGCAGTACTTC.

The chain employs TRBV20-1 and TRBJ1-2; D may be TRBD1 (5 bases). With 0 bases removed from V and 4 bases from J, the gap between germline ends came to 15 bases. The CDR3 is 15 amino acids. The germline V gene has CDR1 DFQATT and CDR2 SNEGSKA (reference sequence). CDR3 nucleotide sequence: TGCAGTGCTAGAGATCCGGGGACCGGCCTCTATGGCTACACCTTC. Translation: CSARDPGTGLYGYTF.

The CDR3 loop is CSATGPAGAPGEQYF. In DNA, the CDR3 is TGCAGTGCCACCGGGCCAGCGGGGGCCCCTGGCGAGCAGTACTTC. The V gene is TRBV20-1, the J gene TRBJ2-7; 8 nucleotides line up with TRBD2. The CDR3 spans 15 residues. The ends lost 6 bases at V and 6 bases at J; junction bases unmatched: 16. Germline V CDR1 and CDR2: DFQATT, SNEGSKA (reference sequence).

This chain uses TRBV7-9 with TRBJ2-5, with D unresolved. The CDR3 is made up of 15 amino acids. Germline assignment: CDR1 SEHNR and CDR2 FQNEAQ (reference sequence). Deletions cut 4 bases from V and 2 bases from J, with 14 bases between. CDR3 bases: TGTGCCAGCAGCTATCCGAGGTCAGAACAAGAGACCCAGTACTTC. Protein product: CASSYPRSEQETQYF.

This chain uses TRBV4-1 with TRBJ1-1, with D uncertain. V was pared by 4 bases and J by 10 bases, with 25 bases between. The CDR3 length is 16 residues. Per the germline V gene, CDR1 is MGHRA and CDR2 is YSYEKL. The CDR3 here is CASSPQVRGPERRAFF. The CDR3 DNA reads as TGCGCCAGCAGCCCTCAAGTTAGAGGCCCTGAGAGACGAGCTTTCTTT.

CDR3 nucleotide sequence: TGCGCCAGCAGCCATACCACGGACTATACAGGGTACACTGAAGCTTTCTTT. Its translation is CASSHTTDYTGYTEAFF. The chain recombines TRBV4-1 with TRBJ1-1; possibly TRBD1 for D (6 bases). This CDR3 has 17 residues. Per the germline V gene, CDR1 is MGHRA and CDR2 is YSYEKL. The V and J ends lost 3 bases and 3 bases respectively, with 20 bases between them.

The J gene is TRBJ2-5, the V gene TRBV4-1; D gene uncertain. Trimming took 4 bases from V and 7 from J, leaving 13 bases between them. The germline V gene encodes CDR1 MGHRA and CDR2 YSYEKL. The CDR3 has 13 residues. DNA of the CDR3: TGCGCCAGCAGCCCCAATAAAGGCGGGACCCAGTACTTC. Residues: CASSPNKGGTQYF.

The J gene is TRBJ2-1, the V gene TRBV28; 7 bases map to TRBD2. The V and J ends lost 6 bases and 5 bases, in that order; junction bases with no gene match: 4. Germline loops: CDR1 MDHEN, CDR2 SYDVKM. The length of the CDR3 is 13 residues. CDR3 loop: CASRTGTNNEQFF. The CDR3 DNA reads as TGTGCCAGCAGGACCGGGACTAACAATGAGCAGTTCTTC.